Listed here are 16 T cell receptor beta chains from one sample, sequenced in a study of T cells after yellow fever vaccination. One entry per CDR3 protein results from TCRdb running MiXCR on the 5' RACE reads. The repertoire includes 250,000 to 300,000 distinct CDR3 sequences, 10% to 15% of them detected once, and roughly 0.5% sits in the top ten. Here the sequenced sample was CD4+ T cells sorted from PBMCs, taken 45 days after the yellow fever booster vaccination. Every receptor here comes from a young man who received the YFV17D yellow fever vaccine.

Only a few counts were recorded for this clonotype. This chain uses TRBV5-1 with TRBJ2-3; TRBD2 agrees at 9 bases. The V segment lost 0 bases and the J segment 4 bases; nucleotides outside the gene matches: 3. The length of the CDR3 is 15 residues. Germline CDR1 and CDR2: SGHRS and YFSETQ. CDR3 coding DNA: TGCGCCAGCAGCTTGGCTAGCGGGAACGCAGATACGCAGTATTTT. Amino acid sequence: CASSLASGNADTQYF.

The genes are TRBV5-1 and TRBJ2-5; 8 nucleotides match TRBD2. Germline lookup yields CDR1 SGHRS and CDR2 YFSETQ. The trim removed 0 bases at V and 3 bases at J, leaving 4 bases unmatched. The CDR3 is made up of 15 amino acids. CDR3 bases: TGCGCCAGCAGCTTGGCCAGCGGGAGTGAAGAGACCCAGTACTTC. As protein: CASSLASGSEETQYF.

This clonotype was detected many times. The chain joins TRBV5-1 to TRBJ2-3; 7 bases line up with TRBD1. Trimming at V came to 0 bases and at J to 8 bases, leaving 9 bases not matched to a gene. This CDR3 spans 15 amino acids. In germline, CDR1 is SGHRS, CDR2 YFSETQ. The CDR3 DNA follows: TGCGCCAGCAGCTTGGAGTTAGGGGGCCGGGCTACGCAGTATTTT. Translating gives CASSLELGGRATQYF.

The chain has TRBV3-1 and TRBJ2-7; tentatively, D is TRBD1 (6 bases). Trimming removed 0 bases from V and 2 bases from J, with 8 bases in between. This CDR3 is 14 amino acids long. The V gene's germline CDR1 is LGHDT and CDR2 YNNKEL (reference sequence). For the CDR3, the DNA is TGTGCCAGCAGCCAAGAAGGGACAACCTACGAGCAGTACTTC. Its translation is CASSQEGTTYEQYF.

V is TRBV15 and J is TRBJ2-3; 8 bases match TRBD1. Germline CDR1 LNHNV, CDR2 YYDKDF (reference sequence). The CDR3 covers 13 residues. With V trimmed by 5 bases and J by 11 bases, 9 bases remained unmatched. CDR3 coding DNA: TGTGCCACCAGCTCGACGCAGGGGGCAAAGCAGTATTTT. Residues: CATSSTQGAKQYF.

This clonotype was detected a few times. The rearrangement links TRBV18 to TRBJ2-1; 9 positions match TRBD2. This CDR3 has 15 amino acids. Germline V CDR1 and CDR2: KGHSH, LQKENI. V was pared by 1 base and J by 5 bases, with 3 bases of the junction left unmatched. CDR3 residues: CASSPRAGGDNEQFF. The CDR3 DNA reads TGTGCCAGCTCACCACGGGCGGGAGGGGACAATGAGCAGTTCTTC.

This clonotype was counted only a few times. The J gene is TRBJ2-3, the V gene TRBV20-1; no reliable D call. The CDR3 loop spans 12 amino acids. Trimming pared 1 base from V and 6 bases from J, leaving 8 bases between. CDR1 DFQATT and CDR2 SNEGSKA come from the germline V gene (reference sequence). DNA for the CDR3: TGCAGTGCTAGAGCCACCGGGGATACGCAGTATTTT. Translated: CSARATGDTQYF.

This clonotype was found a few times. The chain recombines TRBV9 with TRBJ2-1; possibly TRBD2 for D (5 bases). The CDR3 has 15 amino acids. V was clipped by 0 bases and J by 9 bases, with 16 bases between them. Germline lookup yields CDR1 SGDLS and CDR2 YYNGEE. The CDR3 region is CASSVGPGGPSEQFF. The CDR3 DNA reads TGTGCCAGCAGCGTAGGACCGGGCGGGCCGAGTGAGCAGTTCTTC. The complete variable domain, with remaining parts taken from reference TRBV9 and TRBJ2-1, reads DSGVTQTPKHLITATGQRVTLRCSPRSGDLSVYWYQQSLDQGLQFLIQYYNGEERAKGNILERFSAQQFPDLHSELNLSSLELGDSALYFCASSVGPGGPSEQFFGPGTRLTVL.

This clonotype occurred many times. The chain uses TRBV20-1 and TRBJ2-5; TRBD1 agrees at 7 bases. The CDR3 totals 12 residues. Trimming removed 2 bases from V and 5 bases from J; junction bases left unmatched: 2. In germline, CDR1 is DFQATT, CDR2 SNEGSKA (reference sequence). CDR3 sequence (DNA): TGCAGTGCTAGACCGGACAGGGAGACCCAGTACTTC. Translating it yields CSARPDRETQYF.

This clonotype was counted between two and nine times. This chain links TRBV12-3 or TRBV12-4 with TRBJ2-4; 7 nucleotides line up with TRBD1. The CDR3 totals 12 residues. V shed 10 bases and J 4 bases; nucleotides not matched to a gene: 4. In nucleotides, the CDR3 is TGTGCCACCGGGACAGTGAAAAACATTCAGTACTTC. Encoded protein: CATGTVKNIQYF.

This clonotype was seen many times. The CDR3 bases are TGTGCCAGCAGCTTTACTAGCGCAGATACGCAGTATTTT. Protein sequence: CASSFTSADTQYF. The J gene is TRBJ2-3, the V gene TRBV7-2, with 7 bases that match TRBD2. The CDR3 consists of 13 residues. The J segment lost 4 bases and the V segment lost 3 bases, leaving 1 base of the junction unmatched. Germline V lookup: CDR1 SGHTA, CDR2 FQGNSA.

This clonotype turned up a few times. This chain connects TRBV28 to TRBJ2-7; unclear D gene. V dropped 5 bases and J dropped 4 bases, with 12 bases sitting between them. Germline V lookup: CDR1 MDHEN, CDR2 SYDVKM. This CDR3 contains 13 residues. CDR3 nucleotides: TGTGCCAGCAGTCCCCCGGTGGGGTACGAGCAGTACTTC. This encodes CASSPPVGYEQYF. Combining the CDR3 with reference TRBV28 and TRBJ2-7 gives the whole variable domain DVKVTQSSRYLVKRTGEKVFLECVQDMDHENMFWYRQDPGLGLRLIYFSYDVKMKEKGDIPEGYSVSREKKERFSLILESASTNQTSMYLCASSPPVGYEQYFGPGTRLTVT.

The rearrangement joins TRBV6-2 or TRBV6-3 to TRBJ1-6; weak D call: TRBD1 (5 bases). CDR3 length: 13 residues. Trimming removed 8 bases at V and 6 bases at J, with 11 bases between. The germline V gene has CDR1 MNHEY and CDR2 SVGEGT. The CDR3 region has the DNA TGTGCCAGCGTCGCAGGGAGTAATTCACCCCTCCACTTT. Protein: CASVAGSNSPLHF.

The V call is TRBV12-3 or TRBV12-4, the J call TRBJ2-7; 7 bases agree with TRBD2. J was trimmed by 5 bases and V by 8 bases; bases with no gene match: 3. The CDR3 is made up of 11 amino acids. CDR3 nucleotide sequence: TGTGCCAGCGTGGGAGGGAACGAGCAGTACTTC. This translates into CASVGGNEQYF.

This chain connects TRBV2 to TRBJ2-3; D is perhaps TRBD2 (6 bases). The CDR3 is 12 residues long. Trimming removed 8 bases from V and 6 bases from J, with 12 bases in between. CDR1 is SNHLY, CDR2 FYNNEI, per germline. The CDR3 bases are TGTGCCAGCGGACTACCCCGGGATACGCAGTATTTT. Translating it yields CASGLPRDTQYF.

The chain is built from TRBV6-2 or TRBV6-3 and TRBJ2-2; D is possibly TRBD1 (6 bases). With 5 bases removed from V and 5 bases from J, the gap between germline ends came to 9 bases. In germline, CDR1 is MNHEY, CDR2 SVGEGT. The CDR3 is made up of 13 amino acids. Written as DNA, the CDR3 is TGTGCCAGCAGTACACAGGGAACCGGGGAGCTGTTTTTT. Encoded protein: CASSTQGTGELFF.